Below, 31 T cell receptor beta chains from the same sample are listed, as sequenced in a study of tissue T cells after allogeneic stem cell transplantation. The assay was immunoSEQ multiplex PCR, and TCRdb's table has in-frame clones only and misses some. The table lists roughly 3,000 clones, less than 55% of them singletons, with roughly 30% in the top ten. Time point given: mouse harvest day 7 after allogeneic transplant. Mouse grafts combined 10^7 T-cell-depleted bone marrow cells with 10^6 splenic CD5+ T cells. The sequencing sample was made of spleen. These receptors all come from a female BALB/c mouse given C57BL/6 T cells with graft-versus-host disease after an allogeneic hematopoietic cell transplant.

As regards this clone: The gene symbols are mouse symbols. With the read ending 1 residue before the CDR3 end, the germline J gene is used to fill in that end. This chain links TRBV13-1 with TRBJ2-1, with D perhaps matching TRBD2 (7 bases). The CDR3 has 15 residues. Deletions cut 2 bases from V and 6 bases from J, with 15 bases between. Germline-derived CDR1 and CDR2 are NSHNY and SYGAGN. Incomplete CDR3 DNA: TGTGCCAGCAGTGACGCGTGGGGGGCGTCTGCTGAGCAGTTC. Its protein is CASSDAWGASAEQF. The complete CDR3 reads CASSDAWGASAEQFF.

As concerns this clone: The genes are named according to mouse. The sequenced CDR3 bases are TGTGCCAGCAGTCACGGGACAGGGACAAACACAGAAGTCTTC. Protein product: CASSHGTGTNTEVF. The complete CDR3 protein is CASSHGTGTNTEVFF. The V gene is TRBV26, the J gene TRBJ1-1; TRBD1 matches at 9 bases. The read ends 1 residue before the CDR3 terminus; that terminus is restored from the germline J gene. This CDR3 is 15 amino acids long. Unmatched junction bases numbered 3, after V lost 4 bases and J lost 0 bases. Per germline, CDR1 KGHPV and CDR2 FQNQEV (reference sequence).

There are a few counts of this clone. Germline and genes here are mouse. The CDR3 is cut off 1 residue early in the read; its end comes from the germline J gene. V gene TRBV12-1 combines with J gene TRBJ2-7; 8 nucleotides line up with TRBD2. CDR3 length: 14 residues. Germline CDR1 SGHSN, CDR2 HYEKVE. The junction had 6 bases not matched to a gene; V was cut back by 4 bases and J by 2 bases. Partial CDR3 DNA: TGTGCCAGCTCAATCCGGGACTGGCCCTATGAACAGTAC. This translates into CASSIRDWPYEQY. The entire CDR3 reads CASSIRDWPYEQYF. Looking up the rest from reference TRBV12-1 and TRBJ2-7 gives the full variable domain: DSGVVQSPRHIIKEKGGRSVLTCIPISGHSNVVWYQQTLGKELKFLIQHYEKVERDKGFLPSRFSVQQFDDYHSEMNMSALELEDSAMYFCASSIRDWPYEQYFGPGTRLTVL.

In the case of this clone: Germline and genes here are mouse. CDR3 amino acids: CASSLDYAEQFF. CDR3 bases read: TGTGCAAGCAGCTTAGACTATGCTGAGCAGTTC. The chain recombines TRBV16 with TRBJ2-1; D gene uncertain. The CDR3 is cut off 1 residue early in the read; its end comes from the germline J gene. Germline CDR1 reads SGHSA; CDR2 reads FRNQAP. This CDR3 spans 12 amino acids. The V end lost 0 bases, the J end lost 3 bases, and 0 bases lay between the germline ends.

As regards this clone: Each gene name is a mouse one. With the read ending 1 residue before the CDR3 end, the germline J gene is used to fill in that end. The rearrangement joins TRBV23 to TRBJ1-3; whether TRBD1, the table's D call, matches the DNA was not checked. This CDR3 is 15 amino acids long. Germline V lookup: CDR1 KGHTA, CDR2 FQNQQP. The CDR3 sequence is CSSSQEGRSGNTLYF. The covered CDR3 bases are TGCTCCAGCAGTCAAGAGGGGAGATCTGGAAATACGCTCTAT.

Details on this clone: Germline and genes here are mouse. The CDR3 sequence: CASSQTGAEVFF. CDR3 bases read: TGTGCCAGCAGCCAGACAGGGGCAGAAGTCTTC. The chain combines TRBV26 with TRBJ1-1, with TRBD1 matching 8 bases. The read is 1 residue too short to cover the CDR3 end, so that end is filled in from the germline J gene. V shed 6 bases and J 6 bases; nucleotides not matched to a gene: 3. Germline V gives CDR1 KGHPV, CDR2 FQNQEV (reference sequence). CDR3 length: 12 residues. Using reference TRBV26 and TRBJ1-1 for the parts outside the CDR3, the full variable domain is NSKVIQTPRYLVKGQGQKAKMRCIPEKGHPVVFWYQQNKNNEFKFLINFQNQEVLQQIDMTEKRFSAECPSNSPCSLEIQSSEAGDSALYLCASSQTGAEVFFGKGTRLTVV.

On this clone: The germline and genes are mouse ones. The read ends 1 residue early relative to the CDR3; the germline J gene fills the gap. The gene calls are TRBV12-1 and TRBJ2-1, with D possibly being TRBD2 (6 bases). From germline, CDR1 is SGHSN and CDR2 HYEKVE. The CDR3 is made up of 15 amino acids. Between the trimmed V and J ends, which lost 4 bases and 0 bases, there was a span of 12 bases. The CDR3 reads CASSLYWVNYAEQFF. CDR3 bases read: TGTGCCAGCTCCCTTTACTGGGTTAACTATGCTGAGCAGTTC.

Of note for this clone: The germline and genes are mouse ones. The CDR3 goes on 1 residue after the read ends, and that part is filled in from the germline J gene. The chain recombines TRBV13-1 with TRBJ1-1, with D possibly being TRBD1 (5 bases). Trimming shortened V by 1 base and J by 8 bases, and 9 bases separated the two germline ends. The CDR3 has 12 amino acids. Germline CDR1 is NSHNY and CDR2 is SYGAGN. CDR3 sequence reads: CASSDTRAEVFF. CDR3 bases read: TGTGCCAGCAGTGATACCAGGGCGGAAGTCTTC.

Note on this clone: Gene names and germline refer to mouse. The CDR3 extends 1 residue past the end of the read, so its final part is completed from the germline J gene. The V call is TRBV13-1, the J call TRBJ1-5; TRBD1 might be the D (6 bases). CDR3 size: 15 residues. Germline V gene sequence: CDR1 NSHNY, CDR2 SYGAGN. V was clipped by 3 bases and J by 0 bases, with 10 bases between them. This CDR3 is CASSAPGHNNQAPLF. The CDR3 DNA, read in part, is TGTGCCAGCAGTGCCCCGGGACATAACAACCAGGCTCCGCTT.

On this clone itself: Mouse germline and gene names are used. The observed sequence ends 1 residue before the CDR3 terminus, with the missing tail filled in from the germline J gene. The V and J genes are TRBV2 and TRBJ2-5; D unresolved. CDR3 length: 14 amino acids. Germline CDR1 is LGHNA and CDR2 is YSYQKL. V was clipped by 0 bases and J by 0 bases, with 4 bases between them. Incomplete CDR3 DNA: TGTGCCAGCAGCCAAGACTGGAACCAAGACACCCAGTAC. Translating it yields CASSQDWNQDTQY. In full, the CDR3 reads CASSQDWNQDTQYF.

Details on this clone: The gene names here belong to mouse. The read terminates 1 residue ahead of where the CDR3 ends, so the germline J gene completes it. This chain joins TRBV4 and TRBJ2-1; 13 bases are shared with TRBD2. The CDR3 covers 14 residues. Germline V CDR1 and CDR2: LGHDT, YNNKQL (reference sequence). After removal of 5 bases from V and 8 bases from J, the junction contained 3 bases not matched to a gene. The CDR3 sequence is CASSPDWGGPEQFF. The CDR3 DNA, read in part, is TGTGCCAGCAGCCCGGACTGGGGGGGCCCTGAGCAGTTC.

A word on this clone: Gene names are the mouse ones. The sequenced fragment ends 1 residue before the CDR3 boundary, so the rest is inferred from the germline J gene. V gene TRBV31 combines with J gene TRBJ2-4, with D possibly being TRBD2 (6 bases). Per germline, CDR1 GKSSPN and CDR2 SITVG. V shed 0 bases and J shed 0 bases, with 10 bases lying between them. The CDR3 spans 15 residues. CDR3 protein: CAWSLGGTSQNTLYF. The part of the CDR3 DNA that was read is TGTGCCTGGAGTCTCGGTGGGACTAGTCAAAACACCTTGTAC. Using reference TRBV31 and TRBJ2-4 for the parts outside the CDR3, the full variable domain is AQTIHQWPVAEIKAVGSPLSLGCTIKGKSSPNLYWYWQATGGTLQQLFYSITVGQVESVVQLNLSASRPKDDQFILSTEKLLLSHSGFYLCAWSLGGTSQNTLYFGAGTRLSVL.

On this clone: The gene names here belong to mouse. The CDR3 loop reads CASRPTRSQNTLYF. The CDR3 bases that were read are TGTGCAAGCAGGCCTACTCGTAGTCAAAACACCTTGTAC. J is TRBJ2-4 and V is TRBV16; the D is unclear. From the germline J gene comes the end of the CDR3, since the read stops 1 residue before it. The CDR3 totals 14 residues. Germline V gives CDR1 SGHSA, CDR2 FRNQAP. The V end lost 6 bases, the J end lost 0 bases, and 10 bases lay between the germline ends.

A word on this clone: Gene names are mouse gene names. With the read ending 1 residue before the CDR3 end, the germline J gene is used to fill in that end. The V call is TRBV20, the J call TRBJ2-5; the D is unclear. V lost 3 bases and J 3 bases, leaving 4 bases between the germline ends. Germline V CDR1 and CDR2: GFQATS, STVNSAI. The CDR3 totals 11 residues. CDR3 bases read: TGTGGTGCTAGACAGCAAGACACCCAGTAC. Its protein product is CGARQQDTQY. The entire CDR3 sequence reads CGARQQDTQYF.

This clone is medium-sized in the sample. Gene names refer to mouse genes. The sequence runs out 1 residue before the end of the CDR3; the remainder is reconstructed from the germline J gene. This chain connects TRBV12-2 to TRBJ2-7; no clear D gene. V shed 0 bases and J shed 4 bases, with 6 bases lying between them. The CDR3 covers 12 residues. The germline CDR1 and CDR2 sequences are SGHLS and HYDKME. The sequenced CDR3 bases are TGTGCCAGCTCTCTCGACTTGTATGAACAGTAC. Translating it yields CASSLDLYEQY. The CDR3, in full, reads CASSLDLYEQYF.

With respect to this clone: The gene names here belong to mouse. The CDR3 end falls 1 residue outside the read, so it is completed with the germline J gene. V is TRBV16 and J is TRBJ2-7; D is undetermined. Deletions cut 1 base from V and 3 bases from J, with 10 bases between. The CDR3 covers 14 residues. CDR1 is SGHSA, CDR2 FRNQAP, per germline. The CDR3 bases that were read are TGTGCAAGCAGCTTAGTTCCCGGGGTCTATGAACAGTAC. Translation: CASSLVPGVYEQY. The full CDR3 reads CASSLVPGVYEQYF.

Details on this clone: Gene names and germline refer to mouse. CDR3: CSSAQGAGGNTLYF. Incomplete CDR3 DNA: TGTAGTTCTGCTCAGGGGGCAGGAGGAAATACGCTCTAT. V and J are TRBV30 and TRBJ1-3; 8 positions match TRBD1. The DNA ends 1 residue before the CDR3 does, and the rest of the CDR3 is filled in from the germline J gene. V was pared by 5 bases and J by 4 bases, with 7 bases of the junction left unmatched. This CDR3 is 14 amino acids long. Germline V gene sequence: CDR1 SQVVS, CDR2 ANEGSEA.

With regard to this clone: Genes here carry mouse names. The read falls 1 residue short of the CDR3 end, and the missing part is taken from the germline J gene. The rearrangement links TRBV3 to TRBJ2-7; either TRBD1 or TRBD2 may supply D (5 bases each). The germline V and J ends were trimmed by 4 bases and 3 bases, with 10 bases remaining between them. Germline-derived CDR1 and CDR2 are SNHLY and FYNGKV (reference sequence). The CDR3 is 13 amino acids. The sequenced CDR3 bases are TGTGCCAGCAGCTGGGACGGCTACTATGAACAGTAC. It specifies CASSWDGYYEQY. In full, the CDR3 is CASSWDGYYEQYF.

This clone was counted a few times. Mouse gene names apply. The read falls 1 residue short of the CDR3 end, and the missing part is taken from the germline J gene. This chain links TRBV1 with TRBJ1-1; 7 bases are a match to TRBD1. The CDR3 contains 13 residues. V trimming: 6 bases; J trimming: 5 bases; junction bases outside the gene matches: 6. Germline V gene lookup returns CDR1 NSQYPW and CDR2 LRSPGD (reference sequence). CDR3 in amino acids: CTCRDNRGTEVFF. CDR3 bases read: TGCACCTGCAGGGATAACAGGGGAACAGAAGTCTTC. Using reference TRBV1 and TRBJ1-1 for the parts outside the CDR3, the full variable domain is VTLLEQNPRWRLVPRGQAVNLRCILKNSQYPWMSWYQQDLQKQLQWLFTLRSPGDKEVKSLPGADYLATRVTDTELRLQVANMSQGRTLYCTCRDNRGTEVFFGKGTRLTVV.

Concerning this clone itself: Gene names and germline match the mouse. With the read ending 1 residue before the CDR3 end, the germline J gene is used to fill in that end. The V call is TRBV29, the J call TRBJ1-4, with 9 bases lining up with TRBD1. The V gene's germline CDR1 is MSHET and CDR2 SYDVDS. V shed 2 bases and J 3 bases; nucleotides not matched to a gene: 13. The CDR3 length is 19 residues. The CDR3 reads CASSLPRDRAGRANERLFF. The sequenced CDR3 bases are TGTGCTAGCAGTTTACCCCGGGACAGGGCAGGAAGGGCCAACGAAAGATTATTT. The full variable domain, with the rest looked up from reference TRBV29 and TRBJ1-4, is DMKVTQMPRYLIKRMGENVLLECGQDMSHETMYWYRQDPGLGLQLIYISYDVDSNSEGDIPKGYRVSRKKREHFSLILDSAKTNQTSVYFCASSLPRDRAGRANERLFFGHGTKLSVL.

To note about this clone: Germline and genes: mouse. With the read ending 1 residue before the CDR3 end, the germline J gene is used to fill in that end. The genes are TRBV5 and TRBJ2-4; 11 bases are shared with TRBD2. V trimming: 4 bases; J trimming: 8 bases; junction bases outside the gene matches: 8. The germline V gene encodes CDR1 LGHNA and CDR2 YNLKQL (reference sequence). The CDR3 runs 15 residues. The CDR3 sequence is CASSPDWGGEGTLYF. CDR3 DNA (partial): TGTGCCAGCAGCCCCGACTGGGGGGGGGAGGGCACCTTGTAC.

This clone was picked up a small number of times. Each gene name is a mouse one. The read gets to within 1 residue of the CDR3 end, and the germline J gene fills in the rest. V gene TRBV19 combines with J gene TRBJ1-1; D is unclear. The CDR3 loop spans 10 amino acids. Germline CDR1 reads FNHDT; CDR2 reads SITEND (reference sequence). Trimming stripped 4 bases from V and 7 bases from J, with 5 bases between. The CDR3 region is CASSHKEVFF. The sequenced CDR3 bases are TGTGCCAGCAGTCATAAAGAAGTCTTC. The full variable domain, completed using reference TRBV19 and TRBJ1-1, is GGIITQTPKFLIGQEGQKLTLKCQQNFNHDTMYWYRQDSGKGLRLIYYSITENDLQKGDLSEGYDASREKKSSFSLTVTSAQKNEMAVFLCASSHKEVFFGKGTRLTVV.

Details on this clone: The gene names here belong to mouse. The read terminates 1 residue ahead of where the CDR3 ends, so the germline J gene completes it. This chain links TRBV26 with TRBJ2-4; D is possibly TRBD1 (5 bases). The germline V and J ends were trimmed by 2 bases and 5 bases, with 5 bases remaining between them. The CDR3 contains 12 residues. Germline assignment: CDR1 KGHPV and CDR2 FQNQEV (reference sequence). The CDR3 DNA, read in part, is TGTGCCAGCAGTCTGGACAGAAACACCTTGTAC. Its protein is CASSLDRNTLY. The whole CDR3 sequence is CASSLDRNTLYF.

In its sample, this clone was seen once. Genes and germline come from the mouse. The DNA ends 1 residue before the CDR3 does, and the rest of the CDR3 is filled in from the germline J gene. V gene TRBV13-3 combines with J gene TRBJ2-3; D not certain. Trimming removed 2 bases from V and 1 base from J, with 2 bases in between. The CDR3 is made up of 12 amino acids. Germline-derived CDR1 and CDR2 are NNHDY and SYVADS. This chain's CDR3 is CASSEGAETLYF. CDR3 DNA, as far as it was read: TGTGCCAGCAGTGAAGGTGCAGAAACGCTGTAT.

This clone has a handful of counts. Gene names and germline refer to mouse. The sequenced fragment ends 1 residue before the CDR3 boundary, so the rest is inferred from the germline J gene. The J gene is TRBJ2-1, the V gene TRBV3, with 10 bases matching TRBD2. The CDR3 contains 14 residues. The germline gives CDR1 SNHLY, CDR2 FYNGKV (reference sequence). The junction had 2 bases not matched to a gene; V was cut back by 4 bases and J by 5 bases. The part of the CDR3 DNA that was read is TGTGCCAGCAGCTCAGACTGGGGGGATGCTGAGCAGTTC. Its protein product is CASSSDWGDAEQF. The whole CDR3 sequence reads CASSSDWGDAEQFF.

As to this clone: Gene and germline names: mouse. The read gets to within 1 residue of the CDR3 end, and the germline J gene fills in the rest. The V and J genes are TRBV5 and TRBJ2-1; a weak D match, TRBD2 (5 bases). CDR3 length: 15 amino acids. Germline values: CDR1 LGHNA, CDR2 YNLKQL (reference sequence). The V end lost 4 bases, the J end lost 1 base, and 11 bases lay between the germline ends. The CDR3 sequence is CASSLRLMNYAEQFF. CDR3 bases read: TGTGCCAGCAGCCTCCGACTGATGAACTATGCTGAGCAGTTC.

With respect to this clone: Genes and germline come from the mouse. Coverage ceases 1 residue before the CDR3 finishes, and the germline J gene fills in the end. The rearrangement uses TRBV13-3 and TRBJ2-7; D gene ambiguous. CDR1 is NNHDY and CDR2 is SYVADS in the germline V gene. Trimming shortened V by 2 bases and J by 4 bases, and 10 bases separated the two germline ends. The CDR3 totals 13 residues. CDR3 sequence reads: CASSETTLYEQYF. The CDR3 bases that were read are TGTGCCAGCAGTGAAACCACCCTTTATGAACAGTAC.

The sample holds a few counts of this clone. Mouse names are used for the genes. Sequencing ends 1 residue short of the CDR3 end; the germline J gene provides the rest. This chain joins TRBV13-3 and TRBJ1-4, with D unclear. The CDR3 loop spans 15 amino acids. Trimming took off 1 base at V and 7 bases at J, with 14 bases between the two ends. The germline V gene encodes CDR1 NNHDY and CDR2 SYVADS. The covered CDR3 bases are TGTGCCAGCAGTGATTTGGACTCCCTCGGCGAAAGATTATTT. It encodes CASSDLDSLGERLF. The whole CDR3 sequence is CASSDLDSLGERLFF.

By its share, this clone is large. Gene names are mouse gene names. Read data end 1 residue before the CDR3 end; the end is taken from the germline J gene. The rearrangement uses TRBV19 and TRBJ2-7, with 10 bases lining up with TRBD2. With V trimmed by 5 bases and J by 4 bases, 6 bases remained unmatched. The CDR3 is 14 residues long. Per germline, CDR1 FNHDT and CDR2 SITEND (reference sequence). The CDR3 region is CASSPRTGGYEQYF. CDR3 bases read: TGTGCCAGCAGCCCTCGGACTGGGGGATATGAACAGTAC.

Details on this clone: Gene names refer to mouse genes. The read terminates 1 residue ahead of where the CDR3 ends, so the germline J gene completes it. V and J are TRBV12-2 and TRBJ2-7; 11 bases match TRBD1. Per germline, CDR1 SGHLS and CDR2 HYDKME. This CDR3 comprises 13 residues. With V trimmed by 2 bases and J by 5 bases, 1 base remained unmatched. The DNA read from the CDR3 is TGTGCCAGCTCTCGGACAGGGGGCCATGAACAGTAC. Encoded protein: CASSRTGGHEQY. The whole CDR3 region reads CASSRTGGHEQYF. The variable domain in full, completed from reference TRBV12-2 and TRBJ2-7, reads NSGVVQSPRYIIKGKGERSILKCIPISGHLSVAWYQQTQGQELKFFIQHYDKMERDKGNLPSRFSVQQFDDYHSEMNMSALELEDSAVYFCASSRTGGHEQYFGPGTRLTVL.

On this clone: The genes are named according to mouse. The read terminates 1 residue ahead of where the CDR3 ends, so the germline J gene completes it. The chain carries TRBV13-1 and TRBJ2-7; D remains ambiguous. Germline CDR1 is NSHNY and CDR2 is SYGAGN. Trimming removed 0 bases at V and 7 bases at J, with 5 bases between. CDR3 length equals 11 residues. CDR3 loop: CASSDAAEQYF. CDR3 bases read: TGTGCCAGCAGTGATGCAGCGGAACAGTAC.